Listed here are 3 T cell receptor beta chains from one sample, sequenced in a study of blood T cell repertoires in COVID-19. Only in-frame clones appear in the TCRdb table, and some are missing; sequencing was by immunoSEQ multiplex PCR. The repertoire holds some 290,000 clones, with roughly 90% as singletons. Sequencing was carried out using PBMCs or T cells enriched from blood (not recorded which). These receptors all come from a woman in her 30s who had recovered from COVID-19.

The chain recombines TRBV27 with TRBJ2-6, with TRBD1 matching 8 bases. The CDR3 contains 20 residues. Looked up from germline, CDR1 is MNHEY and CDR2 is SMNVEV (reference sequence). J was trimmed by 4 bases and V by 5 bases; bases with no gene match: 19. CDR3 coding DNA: TGTGCCAGCAGTCACAGGATCCCAGGGGGCGCATTCCTCGGGGCCAACGTCCTGACTTTC. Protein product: CASSHRIPGGAFLGANVLTF. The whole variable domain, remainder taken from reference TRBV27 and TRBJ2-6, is EAQVTQNPRYLITVTGKKLTVTCSQNMNHEYMSWYRQDPGLGLRQIYYSMNVEVTDKGDVPEGYKVSRKEKRNFPLILESPSPNQTSLYFCASSHRIPGGAFLGANVLTFGAGSRLTVL.

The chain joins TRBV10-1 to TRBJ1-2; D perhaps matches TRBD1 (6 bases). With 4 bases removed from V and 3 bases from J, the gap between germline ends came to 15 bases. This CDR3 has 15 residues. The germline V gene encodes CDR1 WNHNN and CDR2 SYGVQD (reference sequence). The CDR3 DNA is TGCGCCAGCAGTGGGAACCGGGACACAGACTATGGCTACACCTTC. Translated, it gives CASSGNRDTDYGYTF.

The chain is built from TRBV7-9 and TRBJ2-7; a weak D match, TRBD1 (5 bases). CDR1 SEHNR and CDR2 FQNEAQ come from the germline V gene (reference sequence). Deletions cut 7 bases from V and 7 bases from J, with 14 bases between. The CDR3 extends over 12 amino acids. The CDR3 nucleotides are TGTGCCAGCACCGACAGCCCTATAGAGCAGTACTTC. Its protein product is CASTDSPIEQYF.